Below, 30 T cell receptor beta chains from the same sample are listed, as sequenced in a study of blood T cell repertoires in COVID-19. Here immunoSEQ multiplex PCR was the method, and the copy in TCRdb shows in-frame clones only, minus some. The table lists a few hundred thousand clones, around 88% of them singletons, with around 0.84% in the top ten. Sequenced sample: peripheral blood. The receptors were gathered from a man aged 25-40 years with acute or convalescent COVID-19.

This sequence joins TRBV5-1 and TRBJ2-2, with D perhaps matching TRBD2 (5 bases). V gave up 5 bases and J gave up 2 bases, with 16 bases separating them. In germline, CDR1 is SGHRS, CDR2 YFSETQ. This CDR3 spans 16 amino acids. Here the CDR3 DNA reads TGCGCCAGCAGTCAAGGACTGACCAGTAACACCGGGGAGCTGTTTTTT. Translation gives CASSQGLTSNTGELFF. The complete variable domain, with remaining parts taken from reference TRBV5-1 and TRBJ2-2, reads KAGVTQTPRYLIKTRGQQVTLSCSPISGHRSVSWYQQTPGQGLQFLFEYFSETQRNKGNFPGRFSGRQFSNSRSEMNVSTLELGDSALYLCASSQGLTSNTGELFFGEGSRLTVL.

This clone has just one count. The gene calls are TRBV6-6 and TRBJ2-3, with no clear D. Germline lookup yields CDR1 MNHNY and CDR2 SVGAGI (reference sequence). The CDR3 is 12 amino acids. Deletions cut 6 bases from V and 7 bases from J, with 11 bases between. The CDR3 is CASRLVTYTQYF. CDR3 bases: TGTGCCAGCAGACTCGTAACTTATACGCAGTATTTT.

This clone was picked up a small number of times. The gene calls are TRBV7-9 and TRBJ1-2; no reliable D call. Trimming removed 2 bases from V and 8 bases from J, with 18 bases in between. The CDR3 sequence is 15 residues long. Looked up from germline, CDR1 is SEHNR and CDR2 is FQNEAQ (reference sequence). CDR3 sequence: CASSLTTDDPGGYTF. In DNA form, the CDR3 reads TGTGCCAGCAGCTTAACGACGGACGACCCGGGAGGCTACACCTTC.

CDR3 DNA sequence: TGTGCCAGCAGCGCGGGACAGAACTATGGCTACACCTTC. This codes for CASSAGQNYGYTF. This chain connects TRBV7-2 to TRBJ1-2; 7 bases are shared with TRBD1. The CDR3 is 13 residues long. In germline, CDR1 is SGHTA, CDR2 FQGNSA. V gave up 5 bases and J gave up 2 bases; unmatched junction bases: 2. The variable domain in full, completed from reference TRBV7-2 and TRBJ1-2, reads GAGVSQSPSNKVTEKGKDVELRCDPISGHTALYWYRQSLGQGLEFLIYFQGNSAPDKSGLPSDRFSAERTGGSVSTLTIQRTQQEDSAVYLCASSAGQNYGYTFGSGTRLTVV.

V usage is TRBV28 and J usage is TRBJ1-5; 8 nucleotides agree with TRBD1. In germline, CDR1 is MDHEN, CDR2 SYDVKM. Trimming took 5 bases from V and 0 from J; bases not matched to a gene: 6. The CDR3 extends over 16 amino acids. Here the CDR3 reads CASSTHGTGSNQPQHF. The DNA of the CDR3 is TGTGCCAGCAGTACCCATGGGACAGGTAGCAATCAGCCCCAGCATTTT.

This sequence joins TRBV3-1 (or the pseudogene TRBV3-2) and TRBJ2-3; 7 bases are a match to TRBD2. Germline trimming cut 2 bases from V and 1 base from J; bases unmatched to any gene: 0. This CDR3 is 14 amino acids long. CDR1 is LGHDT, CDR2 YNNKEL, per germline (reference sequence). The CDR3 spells CASSQLAGTDTQYF. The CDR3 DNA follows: TGTGCCAGCAGCCAACTAGCGGGCACAGATACGCAGTATTTT.

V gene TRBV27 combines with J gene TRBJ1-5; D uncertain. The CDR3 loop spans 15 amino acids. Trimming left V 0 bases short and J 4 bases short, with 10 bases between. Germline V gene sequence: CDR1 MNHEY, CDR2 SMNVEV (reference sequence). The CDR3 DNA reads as TGTGCCAGCAGTTTATCCGGGGAACGGAATCAGCCCCAGCATTTT. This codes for CASSLSGERNQPQHF.

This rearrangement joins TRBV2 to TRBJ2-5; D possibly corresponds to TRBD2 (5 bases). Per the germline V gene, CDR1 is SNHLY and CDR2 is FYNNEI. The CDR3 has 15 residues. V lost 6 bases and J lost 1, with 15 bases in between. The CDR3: CASSMEAITQETQYF. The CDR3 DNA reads TGTGCCAGCAGCATGGAGGCCATTACCCAAGAGACCCAGTACTTC.

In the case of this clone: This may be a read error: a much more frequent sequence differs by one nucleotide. CDR3 in DNA: TGTGCCAGCAGCAGGACAGGAGCTAACTATGGCTACACCTTC. Its protein is CASSRTGANYGYTF. The chain joins TRBV3-1 (or the pseudogene TRBV3-2) to TRBJ1-2; TRBD1 aligns across 7 bases. Germline lookup yields CDR1 LGHDT and CDR2 YNNKEL (reference sequence). With V trimmed by 5 bases and J by 0 bases, 3 bases remained unmatched. The CDR3 runs 14 residues.

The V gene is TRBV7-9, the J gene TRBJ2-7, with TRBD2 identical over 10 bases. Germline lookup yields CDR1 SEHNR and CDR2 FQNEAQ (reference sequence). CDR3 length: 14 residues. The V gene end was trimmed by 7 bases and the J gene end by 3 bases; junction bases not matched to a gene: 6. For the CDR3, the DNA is TGTGCCAGCATGCTAGCGGGAGAACGCTACGAGCAGTACTTC. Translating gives CASMLAGERYEQYF.

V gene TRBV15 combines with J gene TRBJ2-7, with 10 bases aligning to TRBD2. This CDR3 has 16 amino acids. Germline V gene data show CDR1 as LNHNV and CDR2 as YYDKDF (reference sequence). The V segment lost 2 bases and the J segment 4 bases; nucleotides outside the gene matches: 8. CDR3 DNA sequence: TGTGCCACCAGCAGAATGGGAGCGGGAGGGTCTTACGAGCAGTACTTC. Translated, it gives CATSRMGAGGSYEQYF. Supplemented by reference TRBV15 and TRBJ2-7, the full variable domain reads DAMVIQNPRYQVTQFGKPVTLSCSQTLNHNVMYWYQQKSSQAPKLLFHYYDKDFNNEADTPDNFQSRRPNTSFCFLDIRSPGLGDTAMYLCATSRMGAGGSYEQYFGPGTRLTVT.

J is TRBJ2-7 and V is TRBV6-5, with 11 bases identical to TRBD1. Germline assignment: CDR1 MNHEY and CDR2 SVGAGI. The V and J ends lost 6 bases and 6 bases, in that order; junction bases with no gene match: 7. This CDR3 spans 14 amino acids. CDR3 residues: CASSRDRGSGEQYF. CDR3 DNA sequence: TGTGCCAGCAGCCGGGACAGGGGGTCCGGCGAGCAGTACTTC.

Here the CDR3 DNA reads TGTGCCAGCAGCTTCCTAAGTAGCACAGATACGCAGTATTTT. Its protein product is CASSFLSSTDTQYF. The chain is built from TRBV7-9 and TRBJ2-3; D is ambiguous. This CDR3 has 14 amino acids. Germline V gene sequence: CDR1 SEHNR, CDR2 FQNEAQ (reference sequence). Trimming removed 3 bases from V and 0 bases from J, with 7 bases in between.

The CDR3 loop reads CASSQASGGKTEAFF. CDR3 nucleotide sequence: TGTGCCAGCAGCCAAGCGTCAGGGGGCAAAACTGAAGCTTTCTTT. This sequence joins TRBV14 and TRBJ1-1; 8 bases map to TRBD1. Germline assignment: CDR1 SGHDN and CDR2 FVKESK. Trimming took 1 base from V and 5 from J; bases not matched to a gene: 6. The CDR3 extends over 15 amino acids.

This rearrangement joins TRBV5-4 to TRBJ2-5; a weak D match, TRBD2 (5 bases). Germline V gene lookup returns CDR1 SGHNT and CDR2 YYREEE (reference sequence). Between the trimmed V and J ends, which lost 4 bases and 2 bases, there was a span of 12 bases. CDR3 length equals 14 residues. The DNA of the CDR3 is TGTGCCAGCAGCCCGTCGGGGAAACAAGAGACCCAGTACTTC. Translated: CASSPSGKQETQYF.

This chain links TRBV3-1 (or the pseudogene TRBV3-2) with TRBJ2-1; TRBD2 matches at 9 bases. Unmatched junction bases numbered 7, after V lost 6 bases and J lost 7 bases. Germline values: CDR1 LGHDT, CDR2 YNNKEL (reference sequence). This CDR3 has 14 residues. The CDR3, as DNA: TGTGCCAGCAGGGAGGCTAGCGGGATGAATGAGCAGTTCTTC. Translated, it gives CASREASGMNEQFF.

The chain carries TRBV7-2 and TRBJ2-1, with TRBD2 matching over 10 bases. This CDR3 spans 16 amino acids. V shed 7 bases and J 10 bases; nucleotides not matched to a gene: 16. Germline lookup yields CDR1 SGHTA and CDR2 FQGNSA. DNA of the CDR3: TGTGCCAGCACCGAGGGGGTACTAGCGGGACGCGGCGAGCAGTTCTTC. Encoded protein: CASTEGVLAGRGEQFF.

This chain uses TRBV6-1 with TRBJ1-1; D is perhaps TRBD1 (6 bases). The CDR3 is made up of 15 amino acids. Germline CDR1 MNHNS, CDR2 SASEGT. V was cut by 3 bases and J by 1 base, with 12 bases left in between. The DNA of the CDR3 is TGTGCCAGCAGTGAGGGGGCAGGGAGGAACACTGAAGCTTTCTTT. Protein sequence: CASSEGAGRNTEAFF.

CDR3 bases: TGTGCCAGCTCACCAGGGGGGGCCAGTGGCTACACCTTC. Translation gives CASSPGGASGYTF. The rearrangement joins TRBV18 to TRBJ1-2; possibly TRBD1 for D (6 bases). Trimming shortened V by 2 bases and J by 7 bases, and 11 bases separated the two germline ends. From germline, CDR1 is KGHSH and CDR2 LQKENI. The CDR3 runs 13 residues.

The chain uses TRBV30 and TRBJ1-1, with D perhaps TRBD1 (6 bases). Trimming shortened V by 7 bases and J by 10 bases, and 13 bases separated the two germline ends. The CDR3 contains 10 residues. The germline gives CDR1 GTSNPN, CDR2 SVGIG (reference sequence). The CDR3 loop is CAFLRGRAFF. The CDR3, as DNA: TGTGCCTTCCTCAGGGGTAGAGCTTTCTTT. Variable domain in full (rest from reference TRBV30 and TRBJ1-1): SQTIHQWPATLVQPVGSPLSLECTVEGTSNPNLYWYRQAAGRGLQLLFYSVGIGQISSEVPQNLSASRPQDRQFILSSKKLLLSDSGFYLCAFLRGRAFFGQGTRLTVV.

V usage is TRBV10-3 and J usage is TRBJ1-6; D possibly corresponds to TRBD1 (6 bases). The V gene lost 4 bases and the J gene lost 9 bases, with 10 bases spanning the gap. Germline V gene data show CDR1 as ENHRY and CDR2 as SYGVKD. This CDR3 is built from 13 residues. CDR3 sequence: CAISGQESSPLHF. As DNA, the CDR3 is TGTGCCATCAGTGGACAGGAAAGTTCACCCCTCCACTTT.

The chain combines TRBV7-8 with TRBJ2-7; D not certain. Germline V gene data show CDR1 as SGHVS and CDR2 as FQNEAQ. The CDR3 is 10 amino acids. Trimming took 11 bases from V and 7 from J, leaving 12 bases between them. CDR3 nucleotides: TGTGCCTCAGCGAGAAGTGAGCAGTACTTC. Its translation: CASARSEQYF. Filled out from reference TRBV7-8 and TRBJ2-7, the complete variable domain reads GAGVSQSPRYKVAKRGQDVALRCDPISGHVSLFWYQQALGQGPEFLTYFQNEAQLDKSGLPSDRFFAERPEGSVSTLKIQRTQQEDSAVYLCASARSEQYFGPGTRLTVT.

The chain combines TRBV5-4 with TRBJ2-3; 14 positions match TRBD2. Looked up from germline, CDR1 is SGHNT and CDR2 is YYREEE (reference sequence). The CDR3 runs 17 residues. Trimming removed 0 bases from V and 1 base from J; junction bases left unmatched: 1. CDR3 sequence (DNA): TGTGCCAGCAGCTTGGGGGGACTAGCGGGGGGCACAGATACGCAGTATTTT. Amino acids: CASSLGGLAGGTDTQYF.

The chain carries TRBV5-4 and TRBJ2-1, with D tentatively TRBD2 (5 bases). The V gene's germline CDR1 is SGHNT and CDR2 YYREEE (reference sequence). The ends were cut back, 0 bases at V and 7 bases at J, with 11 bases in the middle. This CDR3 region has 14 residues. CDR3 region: CASSLALDINEQFF. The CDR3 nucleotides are TGTGCCAGCAGCTTGGCACTAGACATTAATGAGCAGTTCTTC.

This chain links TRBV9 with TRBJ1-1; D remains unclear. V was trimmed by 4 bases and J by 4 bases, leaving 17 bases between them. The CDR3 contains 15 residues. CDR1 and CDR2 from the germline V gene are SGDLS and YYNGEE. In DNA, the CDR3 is TGTGCCAGCAGCACTCTCTCGGGAGGCCGCACTGAAGCTTTCTTT. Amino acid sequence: CASSTLSGGRTEAFF.

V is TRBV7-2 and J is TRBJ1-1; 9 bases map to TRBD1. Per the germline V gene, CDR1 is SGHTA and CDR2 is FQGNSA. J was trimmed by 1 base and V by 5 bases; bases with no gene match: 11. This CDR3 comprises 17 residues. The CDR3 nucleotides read TGTGCCAGCAGCCCCCGGGACAGGGTGGTGGGGAACACTGAAGCTTTCTTT. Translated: CASSPRDRVVGNTEAFF.

CDR3 sequence reads: CASRPSGLNNEQFF. The DNA for the CDR3 is TGTGCCAGCAGACCTAGCGGCCTTAACAATGAGCAGTTCTTC. The chain carries TRBV6-2 or TRBV6-3 and TRBJ2-1, with 7 positions matching TRBD2. The CDR3 is 14 amino acids. Germline CDR1 and CDR2: MNHEY and SVGEGT. The J segment lost 5 bases and the V segment lost 6 bases, leaving 7 bases of the junction unmatched.

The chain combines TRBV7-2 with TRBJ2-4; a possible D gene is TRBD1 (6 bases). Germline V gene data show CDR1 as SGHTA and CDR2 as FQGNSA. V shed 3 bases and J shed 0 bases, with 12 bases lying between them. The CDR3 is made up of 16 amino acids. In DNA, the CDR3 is TGTGCCAGCAGCTTGTCAGGGGTACTAGCCAAAAACATTCAGTACTTC. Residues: CASSLSGVLAKNIQYF.

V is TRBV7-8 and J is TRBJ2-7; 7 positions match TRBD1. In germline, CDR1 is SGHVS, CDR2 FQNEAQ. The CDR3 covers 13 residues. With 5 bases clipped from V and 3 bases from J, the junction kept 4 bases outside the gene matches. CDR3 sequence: CASSPGQVYEQYF. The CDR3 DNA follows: TGTGCCAGCAGCCCTGGACAGGTCTACGAGCAGTACTTC.

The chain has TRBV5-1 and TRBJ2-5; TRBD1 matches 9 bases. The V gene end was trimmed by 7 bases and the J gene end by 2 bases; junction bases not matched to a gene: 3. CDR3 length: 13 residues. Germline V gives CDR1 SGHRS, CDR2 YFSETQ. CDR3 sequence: CASRDREQETQYF. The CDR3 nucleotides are TGCGCCAGCCGGGACAGGGAGCAAGAGACCCAGTACTTC.